The 7 T cell receptor beta chains below were found in one sample sequenced in a study of T cells expressing NK-cell markers (dated by TCRdb to 2020 to 2021). Library preparation employed 5' RACE. The sample was run on an Illumina HiSeq 2000. Following TCRdb reprocessing, every CDR3 protein sequence forms one entry, and DNA is not provided. The table for this sample shows about half a million distinct CDR3 sequences. The ten largest clonotypes hold over 1.1% of the sample. What was sequenced was blood T cells: a sorted CD56 or NKG2C T cell subset, CD4+ or CD8+ T cells, or bulk PBMC T cells (not recorded which). Receptors were obtained from a woman in her fifties or sixties in good health. Donor details come from another sample of the same person, matched by shared clones.

The chain links TRBV5-1 to TRBJ2-1; no DNA is available, so the TRBD2 call from TCRdb remains unchecked. CDR1 is SGHRS and CDR2 is YFSETQ in the germline V gene. CDR3 length: 14 amino acids. The CDR3 sequence: CASSSSSGSGEQFF.

V and J are TRBV10-3 and TRBJ1-1. This CDR3 is built from 16 residues. Germline-derived CDR1 and CDR2 are ENHRY and SYGVKD. The CDR3 reads CAISESSLGGNTEAFF.

The chain joins TRBV7-2 to TRBJ1-1; TCRdb outputs TRBD1, but without DNA this stays unchecked. The CDR3 consists of 12 residues. Germline lookup yields CDR1 SGHTA and CDR2 FQGNSA. The CDR3 protein is CASSSLADEAFF.

V gene TRBV12-3 or TRBV12-4 combines with J gene TRBJ2-1. CDR3 size: 13 residues. The CDR3 here is CASSSLSYNEQFF.

The chain links TRBV5-1 to TRBJ2-1; the TCRdb D gene call, TRBD1, has no DNA to confirm it. Looked up from germline, CDR1 is SGHRS and CDR2 is YFSETQ. The CDR3 spans 13 residues. The CDR3 is CASSFPRDLEQFF.

This CDR3 is CASSQVQRQGMRTEAFF. The J gene is TRBJ1-1, the V gene TRBV4-1; TCRdb's assignment of TRBD1 cannot be checked, as there is no DNA. CDR1 and CDR2 (germline): MGHRA, YSYEKL. This CDR3 has 17 amino acids.

The genes are TRBV10-3 and TRBJ2-7. The CDR3 consists of 14 residues. Germline lookup yields CDR1 ENHRY and CDR2 SYGVKD. CDR3 protein: CAISKAGDSYEQYF.